This T cell receptor (beta chain) was retrieved from a study of T cells in Graves' hyperthyroidism and ophthalmopathy. Study conclusions and caveats: Most thyroid clonotypes with frequency above 0.001 were detected in blood.

This clonotype was seen ten or more times. Its antigen is not identified. TCR beta CDR3 regions were amplified from RNA transcripts. The HTBI primer set drove a first-round RT-PCR of the TCR CDR3. Each CDR3 protein gets one entry after TCRdb re-called the multiplex PCR reads with MiXCR. Altogether about 400,000 distinct CDR3 sequences are present, approximately 14% being singletons, with the ten largest covering approximately 13%. This CDR3 has 17 residues. CDR1 is MNHNS, CDR2 SASEGT, per germline. V lost 6 bases to trimming and J lost 5 bases, with 22 bases between them. This clonotype originated in a man aged 18 to 30 with Graves' ophthalmopathy. Sequenced input: blood. This chain connects TRBV6-1 to TRBJ2-2; perhaps TRBD2 as D (5 bases). The CDR3 coding sequence is TGTGCCAGCAGACCCGAGAGGGCCCAGCCCTTTACCGGGGAGCTGTTTTTT. Its translation: CASRPERAQPFTGELFF.